The clone carrying this T cell receptor (beta chain) was observed a handful of times. Its cognate antigen is unknown. These data come from a study of T-cell reconstitution after alpha-beta-depleted transplantation in children. Library preparation (for TCRbeta) was performed with unique molecular identifiers. TCRdb ran MiXCR on the PCR reads and lists one entry per CDR3 protein. This repertoire shows 350,000 to 500,000 distinct CDR3 sequences, roughly 44% found once; its top ten account for under 35%. Study-wide results and caveats: There were reportedly several hundred expanded graft clones from which alpha-beta T cells came about two months after transplant. Hyperexpanded clones declined; after one year, newly produced T cells mostly supplied diversity. Diversity of TCRbeta at day 60 was high in some patients, arising from surviving recipient T cells and thymic progenitors.

After removal of 0 bases from V and 2 bases from J, the junction contained 8 bases not matched to a gene. There are 17 residues in the CDR3. Per germline, CDR1 SGHTA and CDR2 FQGNSA. The genes are TRBV7-2 and TRBJ2-3; 7 bases fit TRBD2. The TCR sequence derives from a girl aged 2 to 9 with aplastic anemia, due to receive a stem cell transplant. Source: PBMCs, taken before TCRalphabeta/CD19-depleted stem cell transplant. The CDR3 DNA follows: TGTGCCAGCAGCTTAGCCCGAGCGGGGACTCTCACAGATACGCAGTATTTT. Translation: CASSLARAGTLTDTQYF.